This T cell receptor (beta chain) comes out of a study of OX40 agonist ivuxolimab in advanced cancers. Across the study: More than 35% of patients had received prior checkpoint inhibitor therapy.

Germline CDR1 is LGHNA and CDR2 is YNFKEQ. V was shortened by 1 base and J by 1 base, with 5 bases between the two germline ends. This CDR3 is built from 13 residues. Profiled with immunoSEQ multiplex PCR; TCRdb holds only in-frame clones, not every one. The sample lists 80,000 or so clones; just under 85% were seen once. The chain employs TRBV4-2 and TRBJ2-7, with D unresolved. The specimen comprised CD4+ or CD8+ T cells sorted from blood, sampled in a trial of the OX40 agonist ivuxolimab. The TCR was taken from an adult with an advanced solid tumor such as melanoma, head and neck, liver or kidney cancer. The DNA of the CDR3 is TGTGCCAGCAGCCAAGCTCAGTCCTACGAGCAGTACTTC. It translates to CASSQAQSYEQYF.